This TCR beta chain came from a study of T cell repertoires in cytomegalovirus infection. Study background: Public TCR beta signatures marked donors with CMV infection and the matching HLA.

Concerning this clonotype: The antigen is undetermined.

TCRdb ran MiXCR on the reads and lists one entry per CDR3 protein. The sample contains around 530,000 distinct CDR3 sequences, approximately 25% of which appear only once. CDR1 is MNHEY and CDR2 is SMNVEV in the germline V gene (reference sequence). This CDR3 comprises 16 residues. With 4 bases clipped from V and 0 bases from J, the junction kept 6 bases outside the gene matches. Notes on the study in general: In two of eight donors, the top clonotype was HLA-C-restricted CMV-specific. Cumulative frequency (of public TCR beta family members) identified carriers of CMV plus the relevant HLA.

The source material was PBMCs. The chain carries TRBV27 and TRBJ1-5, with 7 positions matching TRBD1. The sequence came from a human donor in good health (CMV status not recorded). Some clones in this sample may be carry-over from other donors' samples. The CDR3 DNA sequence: TGTGCCAGCAGTTCCCTCAGGGGGATTAGCAATCAGCCCCAGCATTTT. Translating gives CASSSLRGISNQPQHF.